This TCR beta chain was recorded in a study of CD4 T cells in relation to SARS-CoV-2 and coronaviruses (dated by TCRdb to the early 2020s). Background for the entire study: In the ViraFEST assay, PBMCs were cultured with antigen for approximately 10 days, after which TCR beta CDR3s were sequenced to identify antigen-specific clonal expansions. Patient-derived lymphoblastoid cell lines were used to map the HLA restriction of shared crossreactive spike epitopes. At the level of individual TCR clonotypes, the study evaluated whether memory CD4+ T cells crossreact between the spike proteins of SARS-CoV-2 and those of common cold coronaviruses. A different, Illumina-based TCR-beta assay was used to sequence expansion assays from other donors in the study. The negative reference condition was either a culture with an HIV-1 Nef peptide pool or a culture with no peptide. Samples from three pre-COVID donors and the naive versus memory experiments were sequenced with the Adaptive Biotechnologies TCR-sequencing kit; other data were Illumina-based. General findings and caveats noted by the study authors: Compared with monoreactive clones, crossreactive clones had significantly weaker SARS-CoV-2-driven expansion, a result consistent with antigenic imprinting. No donor contributed both pre-pandemic and post-infection samples, which limited tracing the source of pre-existing responses. Small numbers of patients and of tested TCRs limited the study. Crossreactivity analysis was centred on spike protein, so crossreactivity against other viral proteins was not assessed. Memory CD4+ clonotypes crossrecognizing SARS-CoV-2 and at least one common cold coronavirus spike were found in roughly 59% of donors.

CD4+ T cells from unexposed donors were collected before the COVID-19 pandemic (2011-2018). After more than nine days of culture, CD4+ T cells were isolated with the EasySep CD4+ T cell isolation kit. Unexposed donor CD4+ T cells were tested for reactivity to SARS-CoV-2 S and N and four common cold coronavirus spike pools, as cell number allowed. Approximately 1.8 million PBMCs per well were cultured in IMDM with about 5% human AB serum and about 9.7 IU/ml IL-2. Half of the culture medium was replaced with fresh IL-2-containing medium on days 3 and 7. In general, triplicate replicate wells were used for every peptide culture condition. Leukapheresis product for the unexposed donors was purchased commercially. Ficoll-Paque PLUS gradient centrifugation was used to isolate PBMCs from either whole blood or leukapheresis product. The PBMCs went either fresh into the expansion assay or into cryopreservation at -140 degrees C. The QIAamp Micro DNA Kit was used to extract genomic DNA from the CD4+ T cells.

Only one count was recorded for this clone. Its target antigen remains unknown. No base quality values were provided; no much bigger clone lies one nucleotide off. Libraries were prepared through the immunoSEQ multiplex PCR assay. As for the original processing: During preprocessing, nonproductive sequences were removed, along with CDR3s that did not begin with C, did not end with F or W, or were shorter than 7 amino acids. Antigen-specific clonotypes were called with the MANAFEST web app, based on expansion relative to reference and other culture wells. To be counted as positive, a clone had to show significant expansion compared with the reference culture, at an FDR below 0.05, in 2 of 3 replicate wells. For a clone to be considered positive, significant expansion relative to all other tandem wells and an odds ratio above 5 were also required. Pairwise Levenshtein distance, computed with the stringdist R package after three terminal residues were trimmed from each end, was used as the measure of CDR3 homology. TCRdb obtained this table from immuneACCESS and retained in-frame rearrangements with V and J assigned. These tables miss some clones; where compared with another copy, unresolved V genes account for less than half of the shortfall, and the remainder is unexplained. That table supplies the V and J calls and clone size; D and trimming were determined from the DNA. This sample comprises just under 20,000 clones, about 80% of them detected only once. Of the sample, around 10% is held by the ten largest clones.

The receptor's source is a human donor in good health. Material for sequencing was CD4+ T cells from PBMCs, cultured in vitro.

The CDR3 protein sequence reads: CASSLRASGSTTEAFF. The sequenced DNA is TGTGCCAGCAGCCTCAGGGCTTCGGGTTCGACCACTGAAGCTTTCTTT. This sequence uses TRBV11-2 and TRBJ1-1, and the D gene may be TRBD1, 5 bases matching. V is pared back by 5 bases and J by 4 bases, with 20 bases lying between the germline termini. Sequences SGHAT (CDR1) and FQNNGV (CDR2) are obtained from the germline V gene. Including cysteine and phenylalanine, the CDR3 has 16 amino acids. Only CDR3 DNA is held: 48 bases, read in frame from base 1.